What follows are 4 T cell receptor beta chains derived from one specimen sequenced in a study of regulatory T cells in long-lasting Graves disease. HTBI primers from iRepertoire and Arm-PCR of CDR3 regions yielded the TCR beta libraries. Using its own MiXCR run on the multiplex PCR reads, TCRdb lists one record per CDR3 protein. The sample lists roughly 500,000 distinct CDR3 sequences, around 20% seen once, with 7% to 10% in the top ten. The time point denotes: persistent/refractory GD, antithyroid drugs over 5 years with positive TRAb. PBMCs provided the RNA from which the TCR library was made. This sample comprised peripheral blood mononuclear cells (PBMCs), obtained when the disease was refractory, from a patient treated with antithyroid drugs. All receptors derive from a female donor with Graves disease.

The genes are TRBV11-2 and TRBJ2-7, with D possibly being TRBD1 (6 bases). The CDR3 runs 13 residues. CDR1 and CDR2 from the germline V gene are SGHAT and FQNNGV. The V and J ends lost 7 bases and 3 bases respectively, with 13 bases between them. The CDR3 bases are TGTGCCAGCACCCCGGACAGAATCTACGAGCAGTACTTC. Residues: CASTPDRIYEQYF.

This clonotype came up many times. This chain joins TRBV6-2 or TRBV6-3 and TRBJ2-5; D perhaps matches TRBD2 (6 bases). The CDR3 has 15 residues. Trimming removed 1 base at V and 0 bases at J, with 9 bases between. Germline V gives CDR1 MNHEY, CDR2 SVGEGT. CDR3 loop: CASSYLGGNQETQYF. In DNA form, the CDR3 reads TGTGCCAGCAGTTACTTGGGCGGGAACCAAGAGACCCAGTACTTC.

Worth noting for this clonotype: Given a much more abundant clone one base away, this may be a read error. The chain employs TRBV28 and TRBJ2-6; 9 bases line up with TRBD1. The CDR3 contains 17 residues. V lost 10 bases and J lost 0; bases outside the gene matches: 10. Germline lookup yields CDR1 MDHEN and CDR2 SYDVKM. CDR3 DNA: TGTGCCAACAGATCCGGGACAGGGACCTCTGGGGCCAACGTCCTGACTTTC. Translating it yields CANRSGTGTSGANVLTF.

About this clonotype: Just one base apart from a much larger clone, this may be a read error. The CDR3 DNA follows: TGCAGTGCTAGAGATGCGGGACAGCCTAATCAGTCCCAGCATTTT. Translation: CSARDAGQPNQSQHF. V usage is TRBV20-1 and J usage is TRBJ1-5; 7 positions agree with TRBD1. The CDR3 length is 15 residues. Germline V gene sequence: CDR1 DFQATT, CDR2 SNEGSKA (reference sequence).